This T cell receptor (beta chain) was profiled in a study of T cell responses to AZD1222 COVID-19 vaccine. Libraries were prepared by immunoSEQ multiplex PCR; TCRdb keeps only in-frame clonotypes and omits some of them. Of just under 90,000 clones in the sample, roughly 90% are singletons; the top ten hold more than 5%. Concerning this clone itself: Its matching antigen is unknown.

Points from the study as a whole: Only 5 to 7 AZD1222 recipients tested seropositive at baseline. Among spike-specific TCRs, nearly half reportedly target unmutated variant regions.

This CDR3 has 13 residues. CDR1 is SGHRS and CDR2 is YFSETQ in the germline V gene. V dropped 3 bases and J dropped 7; count of bases not matched to a gene: 3. This specimen was peripheral blood, taken 28 days after the second AZD1222 dose. The clonotype comes from an adult who received the AZD1222 COVID-19 vaccine. The chain recombines TRBV5-1 with TRBJ1-2; 10 bases line up with TRBD1. CDR3 sequence (DNA): TGCGCCAGCAGCTCGACAGGGGGCGGTGGCTACACCTTC. It specifies CASSSTGGGGYTF.